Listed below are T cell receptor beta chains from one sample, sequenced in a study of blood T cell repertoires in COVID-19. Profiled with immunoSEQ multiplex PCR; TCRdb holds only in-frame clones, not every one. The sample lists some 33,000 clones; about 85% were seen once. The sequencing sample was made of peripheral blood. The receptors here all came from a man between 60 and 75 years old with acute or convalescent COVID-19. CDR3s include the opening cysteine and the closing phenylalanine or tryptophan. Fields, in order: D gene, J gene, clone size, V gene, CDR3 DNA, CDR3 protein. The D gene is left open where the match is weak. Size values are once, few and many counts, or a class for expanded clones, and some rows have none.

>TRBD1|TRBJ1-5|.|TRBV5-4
TGTGCCAGCAGCTTGGACAGGGGTCAGTACCAGCCCCAGCATTTT
CASSLDRGQYQPQHF
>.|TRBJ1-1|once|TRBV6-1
TGTGCCAGCAGTGACCGACTTGAAGCTTTCTTT
CASSDRLEAFF
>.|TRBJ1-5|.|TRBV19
TGTGCCAGTAGTGATTCATCGGCTAGAGCCCAGCATTTT
CASSDSSARAQHF
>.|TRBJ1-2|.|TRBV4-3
TGCGCCAGCAGCCAAGATTACCGACAAGGTGGCTACACCTTC
CASSQDYRQGGYTF
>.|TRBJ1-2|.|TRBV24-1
TGTGCCACCAGTCCGGGAGACTATGGCTACACCTTC
CATSPGDYGYTF
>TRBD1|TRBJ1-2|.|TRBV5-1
TGCGCCAGCAACCTGGACAGGGAAGGTGGCTACACCTTC
CASNLDREGGYTF
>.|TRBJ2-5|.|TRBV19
TGTGCCAGTAGTATAGGCAGTCAAGAGACCCAGTACTTC
CASSIGSQETQYF
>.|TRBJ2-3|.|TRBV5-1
TGCGCCAGCAGCTTGAATCGGGAGTCAGCAGGTACAGATACGCAGTATTTT
CASSLNRESAGTDTQYF
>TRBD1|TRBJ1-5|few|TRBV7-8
TGTGCCAGCAGTCAGACAGGGGCGATTAGTCGTCGGCCCCAGCATTTT
CASSQTGAISRRPQHF
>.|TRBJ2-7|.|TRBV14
TGTGCCAGCAGCCAAATACGGGAAGGGTCGTACGAGCAGTACTTC
CASSQIREGSYEQYF
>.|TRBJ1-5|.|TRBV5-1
TGCGCCAGCAGCATTGGGGGCGGATATCAGCCCCAGCATTTT
CASSIGGGYQPQHF
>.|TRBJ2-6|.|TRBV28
TGTGCCAGCAGTTTGGATAGCGCTTTCTCTGGGGCCAACGTCCTGACTTTC
CASSLDSAFSGANVLTF
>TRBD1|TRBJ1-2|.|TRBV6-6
TGTGCCAGCAGTCCACAGGGGGCGCAGAACTATGGCTACACCTTC
CASSPQGAQNYGYTF
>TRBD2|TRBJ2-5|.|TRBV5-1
TGCGCCAGCAGCGCGGCGGGAGCAGGACAAGAGACCCAGTACTTC
CASSAAGAGQETQYF
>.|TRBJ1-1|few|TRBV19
TGTGCCAGTAGTCCACAGGGATACACTGAAGCTTTCTTT
CASSPQGYTEAFF
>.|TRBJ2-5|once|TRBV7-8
TGTGCCAGCAGCTGGAGCCAGGGGAGAGAGACCCAGTACTTC
CASSWSQGRETQYF
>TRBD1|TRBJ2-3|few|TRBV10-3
TGTGCCATCAGTAAGGGGGACAGGGGCTTCACAGATACGCAGTATTTT
CAISKGDRGFTDTQYF
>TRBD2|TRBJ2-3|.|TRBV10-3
TGTGCCAGCGGGAGGGCCGGTGGAGATACGCAGTATTTT
CASGRAGGDTQYF
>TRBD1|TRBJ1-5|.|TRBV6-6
TGTGCCAGCAGTCAATGGCGGACAGGGGGGATCAATCAGCCCCAGCATTTT
CASSQWRTGGINQPQHF
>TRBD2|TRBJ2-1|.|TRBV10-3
TGTGCCATCAGTGAGCACCGTGGGGCTAGCGGGGAGAATGAGCAGTTCTTC
CAISEHRGASGENEQFF
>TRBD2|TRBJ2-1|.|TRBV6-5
TGTGCCAGCAGTTACGGCGGGAGTAGAGGCTACAATGAGCAGTTCTTC
CASSYGGSRGYNEQFF
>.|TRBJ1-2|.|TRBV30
TGTGCCTGGAGTACGGGGAACACGGTCTATGGCTACACCTTC
CAWSTGNTVYGYTF
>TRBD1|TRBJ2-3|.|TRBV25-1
TGTGCCAGCTCCGAGGGGGACAGGGGCCGCACAGATACGCAGTATTTT
CASSEGDRGRTDTQYF